Following are 27 T cell receptor beta chains from one sample sequenced in a study of regulatory T cells in long-lasting Graves disease. Specified time point: newly diagnosed GD, antithyroid drugs for less than 3 months. Preparation of the TCR library used RNA extracted from PBMCs. Sequencing libraries for TCR beta were prepared with iRepertoire HTBI primers and Arm-PCR of CDR3 regions. A single record per CDR3 protein comes from TCRdb applying MiXCR to the multiplex PCR reads. The top ten hold about 40% of the sample, which has about 310,000 distinct CDR3 sequences, 18% seen once. The source material was peripheral blood mononuclear cells (PBMCs), sampled at new diagnosis, from a patient treated with antithyroid drugs. The origin of the receptors is a female donor with Graves disease.

This clonotype has at least ten counts. The chain is built from TRBV20-1 and TRBJ2-5, with 10 bases that match TRBD1. From germline, CDR1 is DFQATT and CDR2 SNEGSKA (reference sequence). CDR3 length equals 14 residues. The V and J ends lost 7 bases and 5 bases, in that order; junction bases with no gene match: 10. The CDR3 nucleotides are TGCAGTGTTAAGACAGGGGGCTTTGGGGAGACCCAGTACTTC. Its protein product is CSVKTGGFGETQYF.

As to this clonotype: At one of its ends the junction is not consistent with the germline gene, which may arise from a read error. The gene calls are TRBV14 and TRBJ1-5, with D possibly being TRBD1 (5 bases). This CDR3 is built from 13 residues. Germline lookup yields CDR1 SGHDN and CDR2 FVKESK. As DNA, the CDR3 is TGTGCCGGCAGCCTCACCCGGGACCAACCCCAGCATTTT. This encodes CAGSLTRDQPQHF.

This clonotype turned up a few times. Just one base apart from a much larger clone, this may be a read error. J is TRBJ2-7 and V is TRBV27; D is undetermined. Trimming shortened V by 5 bases and J by 9 bases, and 11 bases separated the two germline ends. The CDR3 is 11 amino acids. Looked up from germline, CDR1 is MNHEY and CDR2 is SMNVEV (reference sequence). The CDR3 DNA reads TGTGCCAGCAGTGGCGGCAGTGGGCAGTACTTC. Translating it yields CASSGGSGQYF.

In its sample, this clonotype was seen many times. The chain links TRBV28 to TRBJ2-1; 7 nucleotides line up with TRBD2. CDR3 length equals 13 residues. V lost 8 bases and J lost 8; bases outside the gene matches: 9. Germline CDR1 reads MDHEN; CDR2 reads SYDVKM. The CDR3 here is CASQNFGRYEQFF. Written as DNA, the CDR3 is TGTGCCAGCCAGAATTTCGGGAGGTATGAGCAGTTCTTC. Full variable domain (rest looked up from reference TRBV28 and TRBJ2-1): DVKVTQSSRYLVKRTGEKVFLECVQDMDHENMFWYRQDPGLGLRLIYFSYDVKMKEKGDIPEGYSVSREKKERFSLILESASTNQTSMYLCASQNFGRYEQFFGPGTRLTVL.

This clonotype was seen repeatedly, ten times or more. The rearrangement links TRBV11-3 to TRBJ2-2; unclear D gene. Germline CDR1 is SGHNT and CDR2 is YENEEA. The length of the CDR3 is 15 residues. Deletions cut 8 bases from V and 1 base from J, with 14 bases between. CDR3 residues: CASLSPSQNTGELFF. DNA of the CDR3: TGTGCCAGCTTGTCCCCCTCTCAGAACACCGGGGAGCTGTTTTTT.

This clonotype occurred many times. The rearrangement joins TRBV25-1 to TRBJ2-2; 9 nucleotides line up with TRBD1. V was clipped by 8 bases and J by 5 bases; unmatched bases: 6. Germline V CDR1 and CDR2: MGHDK, SYGVNS. The CDR3 totals 14 residues. DNA of the CDR3: TGTGCCAGCGAGGACAGGGGTCGAACCGGGGAGCTGTTTTTT. As protein: CASEDRGRTGELFF.

This clonotype was found many times. J is TRBJ2-5 and V is TRBV27; 7 bases are shared with TRBD1. Germline V CDR1 and CDR2: MNHEY, SMNVEV (reference sequence). CDR3 length: 15 amino acids. V lost 5 bases to trimming and J lost 3 bases; unmatched junction nucleotides: 9. CDR3 DNA: TGTGCCAGCAGTAGTACGCAGACAGGGAAAGAGACCCAGTACTTC. Protein: CASSSTQTGKETQYF.

The rearrangement links TRBV30 to TRBJ2-1; tentative D call: TRBD2 (5 bases). This CDR3 region has 18 residues. Trimming removed 5 bases from V and 0 bases from J, with 23 bases in between. The germline V gene encodes CDR1 GTSNPN and CDR2 SVGIG (reference sequence). CDR3 sequence (DNA): TGTGCCTGGGCTGGGAGAGCGGACTTCACCAGCTCCTACAATGAGCAGTTCTTC. Translation: CAWAGRADFTSSYNEQFF.

Many counts were recorded for this clonotype. V and J are TRBV13 and TRBJ1-6, with D tentatively TRBD1 (5 bases). The CDR3 is made up of 15 amino acids. In germline, CDR1 is PRHDT, CDR2 FYEKMQ (reference sequence). The germline V and J ends were trimmed by 1 base and 7 bases, with 11 bases remaining between them. The DNA of the CDR3 is TGTGCCAGCAGCTTAGCAGGGACGGACAATTCACCCCTCCACTTT. This gives the protein CASSLAGTDNSPLHF.

This clonotype was seen many times. The V call is TRBV20-1, the J call TRBJ2-7, with D perhaps matching TRBD1 (5 bases). The CDR3 is 14 amino acids. Trimming took off 3 bases at V and 3 bases at J, with 15 bases between the two ends. CDR1 and CDR2 (germline): DFQATT, SNEGSKA (reference sequence). CDR3 nucleotides: TGCAGTGCTAGTCGCTCGGACACGAACTACGAGCAGTACTTC. Amino acids: CSASRSDTNYEQYF.

This clonotype was counted at least ten times. This chain connects TRBV6-5 to TRBJ2-7, with D perhaps TRBD1 (5 bases). From germline, CDR1 is MNHEY and CDR2 SVGAGI. V was clipped by 2 bases and J by 7 bases, with 18 bases between them. This CDR3 spans 15 amino acids. Written as DNA, the CDR3 is TGTGCCAGCAGTTACCTAAGACAGAGTGGAGAGGAGCAGTACTTC. The encoded protein is CASSYLRQSGEEQYF.

About this clonotype itself: A much bigger clone sits one base away, suggesting this may be a read error. The chain carries TRBV20-1 and TRBJ2-7, with D possibly TRBD2 on 5 matching bases. Germline V gene data show CDR1 as DFQATT and CDR2 as SNEGSKA (reference sequence). There are 14 residues in the CDR3. The V and J ends lost 2 bases and 6 bases respectively, with 17 bases between them. CDR3 DNA: TGCAGTGCTAGAACGGCGCTAGCAGCCTTCGAGCAGTACTTC. The encoded protein is CSARTALAAFEQYF.

This clonotype was detected a few times. The chain carries TRBV30 and TRBJ2-7; D possibly corresponds to TRBD2 (5 bases). Germline assignment: CDR1 GTSNPN and CDR2 SVGIG (reference sequence). This CDR3 region has 13 residues. The V end lost 7 bases, the J end lost 4 bases, and 17 bases lay between the germline ends. DNA of the CDR3: TGTGCCTCCCGACTACGACCCTTTTACGAGCAGTACTTC. Translation gives CASRLRPFYEQYF.

This clonotype was recorded many times. The gene calls are TRBV10-3 and TRBJ1-2; 10 nucleotides line up with TRBD1. After removal of 0 bases from V and 4 bases from J, the junction contained 8 bases not matched to a gene. The CDR3 spans 17 residues. CDR1 ENHRY and CDR2 SYGVKD come from the germline V gene. The CDR3 DNA sequence: TGTGCCATCAGTGAGTCTGACAGGGGGCGCCTGGGCTATGGCTACACCTTC. Translating gives CAISESDRGRLGYGYTF.

This clonotype was picked up many times. The rearrangement joins TRBV6-5 to TRBJ1-6; no firm D call. The CDR3 runs 17 residues. Germline V gene sequence: CDR1 MNHEY, CDR2 SVGAGI. V was shortened by 0 bases and J by 0 bases, with 9 bases between the two germline ends. CDR3 sequence reads: CASSYSTASSYNSPLHF. The CDR3 DNA sequence: TGTGCCAGCAGTTACTCGACCGCGAGCTCCTATAATTCACCCCTCCACTTT.

This clonotype was counted ten times or more. This chain joins TRBV27 and TRBJ2-7; tentative D call: TRBD2 (5 bases). The CDR3 contains 15 residues. The germline V and J ends were trimmed by 8 bases and 1 base, with 18 bases remaining between them. CDR1 is MNHEY, CDR2 SMNVEV, per germline (reference sequence). CDR3: CASGWRPGGSYEQYF. The CDR3 DNA sequence: TGTGCCAGCGGTTGGCGGCCAGGAGGTTCCTACGAGCAGTACTTC.

This chain uses TRBV3-1 with TRBJ1-2; 7 bases are a match to TRBD1. Germline V gene sequence: CDR1 LGHDT, CDR2 YNNKEL (reference sequence). This CDR3 spans 15 amino acids. V trimming: 5 bases; J trimming: 4 bases; junction bases outside the gene matches: 10. The CDR3 reads CASSTRQGSSYGYTF. The CDR3 nucleotides are TGTGCCAGCAGCACTCGACAGGGCTCAAGCTATGGCTACACCTTC.

This clonotype was detected ten times or more. The chain carries TRBV7-9 and TRBJ1-4, with D unresolved. Germline CDR1 reads SEHNR; CDR2 reads FQNEAQ (reference sequence). V shed 5 bases and J shed 0 bases, with 10 bases lying between them. The CDR3 length is 15 residues. CDR3 residues: CASSHYTSTNEKLFF. The CDR3 coding sequence is TGTGCCAGCAGCCACTATACATCAACTAATGAAAAACTGTTTTTT.

At least ten counts were recorded for this clonotype. The V call is TRBV2, the J call TRBJ2-7; D not certain. The ends were cut back, 2 bases at V and 0 bases at J, with 5 bases in the middle. The CDR3 consists of 13 residues. Per germline, CDR1 SNHLY and CDR2 FYNNEI. CDR3 residues: CASSETASYEQYF. The CDR3 nucleotides are TGTGCCAGCAGTGAAACAGCCTCCTACGAGCAGTACTTC.

The table lists this clonotype with many counts. The chain joins TRBV28 to TRBJ2-3; 7 nucleotides match TRBD1. Germline V gene lookup returns CDR1 MDHEN and CDR2 SYDVKM. V shed 5 bases, J shed 5 bases, and the junction held 16 bases outside the gene matches. The CDR3 totals 17 residues. The CDR3 loop reads CASSPQHGTASVDTQYF. The DNA for the CDR3 is TGTGCCAGCAGTCCCCAACACGGGACAGCTTCGGTAGATACGCAGTATTTT.

Turning to this clonotype: The CDR3 ends on some other residue instead of the conserved phenylalanine or tryptophan, so this is likely a read error. Because the CDR3's place on the DNA is in doubt, the DNA is left out and the CDR3 is given as listed by TCRdb. The chain links TRBV12-3 or TRBV12-4 to TRBJ2-5; the DNA was not compared with TRBD1, the D call given in the table. Ends included, the CDR3 has 9 residues. Here the CDR3 reads CASRPVFSL.

This clonotype was detected many times. The gene calls are TRBV7-2 and TRBJ2-3, with 7 bases matching TRBD2. The germline gives CDR1 SGHTA, CDR2 FQGNSA. This CDR3 is built from 16 residues. Losses at the gene ends were 4 bases for V and 0 bases for J; bases not matched to a gene: 7. DNA of the CDR3: TGTGCCAGCAGCTCCCCGTGGGGGGGGAGCACAGATACGCAGTATTTT. Its protein is CASSSPWGGSTDTQYF.

In its sample, this clonotype was seen many times. The chain uses TRBV11-3 and TRBJ2-1; D is perhaps TRBD1 or TRBD2 (6 bases each). Germline loops: CDR1 SGHNT, CDR2 YENEEA. The CDR3 totals 18 residues. The V and J ends lost 1 base and 2 bases respectively, with 18 bases between them. CDR3 sequence reads: CASSLVGLGGGPYNEQFF. The CDR3 DNA reads as TGTGCCAGCAGCTTAGTGGGGCTCGGAGGGGGACCCTACAATGAGCAGTTCTTC.

This clonotype was detected only once. V gene TRBV9 combines with J gene TRBJ1-4; perhaps TRBD1 as D (6 bases). The CDR3 sequence is 15 residues long. Per germline, CDR1 SGDLS and CDR2 YYNGEE. The V end was cut by 4 bases, the J end by 4 bases, with 14 bases between. CDR3 sequence: CASSYRTGNNEKLFF. CDR3 sequence (DNA): TGTGCCAGCAGCTATCGTACAGGGAATAATGAAAAACTGTTTTTT.

This sequence joins TRBV12-3 or TRBV12-4 and TRBJ1-5, with 7 bases matching TRBD1. The length of the CDR3 is 13 residues. The V and J ends lost 5 bases and 6 bases, in that order; junction bases with no gene match: 4. CDR3 sequence reads: CASSGGTVQPQHF. Written as DNA, the CDR3 is TGTGCCAGCAGTGGTGGGACAGTTCAGCCCCAGCATTTT.

The rearrangement joins TRBV28 to TRBJ1-5, with D hard to call. This CDR3 comprises 13 residues. Per germline, CDR1 MDHEN and CDR2 SYDVKM. The V end was cut by 10 bases, the J end by 7 bases, with 17 bases between. CDR3 amino acids: CATLKGLGQPQHF. The CDR3 nucleotides read TGTGCCACCTTAAAAGGGCTAGGACAGCCCCAGCATTTT.

In its sample, this clonotype was seen many times. V gene TRBV11-2 combines with J gene TRBJ2-7; D is uncertain. The CDR3 is 12 amino acids. The V end was cut by 4 bases, the J end by 6 bases, with 10 bases between. From germline, CDR1 is SGHAT and CDR2 FQNNGV. The CDR3, as DNA: TGTGCCAGCAGCTCATTTCCCTCCGAGCAGTACTTC. As protein: CASSSFPSEQYF.